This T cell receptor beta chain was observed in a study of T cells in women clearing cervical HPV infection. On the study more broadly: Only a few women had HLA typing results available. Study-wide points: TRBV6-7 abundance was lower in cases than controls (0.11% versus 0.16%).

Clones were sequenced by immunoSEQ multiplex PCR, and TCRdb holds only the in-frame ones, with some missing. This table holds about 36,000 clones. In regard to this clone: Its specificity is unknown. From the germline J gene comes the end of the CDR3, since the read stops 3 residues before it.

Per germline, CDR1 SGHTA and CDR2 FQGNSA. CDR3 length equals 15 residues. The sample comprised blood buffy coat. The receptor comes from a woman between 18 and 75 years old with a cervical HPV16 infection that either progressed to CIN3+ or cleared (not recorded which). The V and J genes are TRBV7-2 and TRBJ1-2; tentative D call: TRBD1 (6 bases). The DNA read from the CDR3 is TGTGCCAGCAGATTGGGTCTCGCACAGGGCCACGAC. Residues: CASRLGLAQGHD. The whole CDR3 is CASRLGLAQGHDYTF. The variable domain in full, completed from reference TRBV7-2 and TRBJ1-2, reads GAGVSQSPSNKVTEKGKDVELRCDPISGHTALYWYRQSLGQGLEFLIYFQGNSAPDKSGLPSDRFSAERTGGSVSTLTIQRTQQEDSAVYLCASRLGLAQGHDYTFGSGTRLTVV.